Listed below are T cell receptor beta chains from one sample, sequenced in a study of Graves' ophthalmopathy and Graves' hyperthyroidism. MiXCR, run by TCRdb on the multiplex PCR reads, gives a single entry per CDR3 protein. The table lists 200,000 to 250,000 distinct CDR3 sequences, around 50% of them singletons. Material: peripheral blood. The receptors come from an adult man with Graves' ophthalmopathy. Both conserved end residues are part of each CDR3. Fields, in order: J gene, D gene, clone size, V gene, CDR3 protein, CDR3 DNA. A D gene is named only where the DNA matches it firmly. Clone size is given for some rows only: seen once, a few or many times, or a class if the clone is expanded.

j_call: TRBJ2-5
d_call: -
clone_size: -
v_call: TRBV14
cdr3_aa: CASGQNSQETQYF
cdr3_nt: TGTGCCAGCGGCCAGAACAGCCAAGAGACCCAGTACTTC

j_call: TRBJ2-7
d_call: TRBD2
clone_size: -
v_call: TRBV10-3
cdr3_aa: CAISDVGTSGRAGEQYF
cdr3_nt: TGTGCCATCAGTGATGTCGGTACTAGCGGGAGGGCCGGCGAGCAGTACTTC

j_call: TRBJ2-3
d_call: -
clone_size: -
v_call: TRBV9
cdr3_aa: CASSVGGNLADTQYF
cdr3_nt: TGTGCCAGCAGCGTAGGCGGGAACCTCGCAGATACGCAGTATTTT

j_call: TRBJ1-6
d_call: TRBD1
clone_size: few
v_call: TRBV5-1
cdr3_aa: CASSYRGLESPLHF
cdr3_nt: TGCGCCAGCAGCTACAGGGGGCTAGAATCACCCCTCCACTTT

j_call: TRBJ1-6
d_call: TRBD1
clone_size: -
v_call: TRBV3-1
cdr3_aa: CASNDQGDAPLHF
cdr3_nt: TGTGCCAGCAACGACCAGGGGGATGCACCCCTCCACTTT

j_call: TRBJ2-2
d_call: -
clone_size: -
v_call: TRBV12-5
cdr3_aa: CASSDDEAVHGELFF
cdr3_nt: TGTGCCAGCAGTGACGATGAAGCTGTGCACGGGGAGCTGTTTTTT

j_call: TRBJ1-2
d_call: -
clone_size: -
v_call: TRBV20-1
cdr3_aa: CSANLEGPNYGYTF
cdr3_nt: TGCAGTGCTAATTTGGAGGGCCCGAACTATGGCTACACCTTC

j_call: TRBJ2-7
d_call: TRBD1
clone_size: -
v_call: TRBV6-5
cdr3_aa: CASIPMGTGGGYEQYF
cdr3_nt: TGTGCCAGCATCCCAATGGGGACAGGGGGCGGGTACGAGCAGTACTTC

j_call: TRBJ2-2
d_call: -
clone_size: many
v_call: TRBV11-3
cdr3_aa: CASSPGRVGELFF
cdr3_nt: TGTGCCAGCAGCCCCGGCCGGGTTGGGGAGCTGTTTTTT

j_call: TRBJ2-5
d_call: TRBD1
clone_size: -
v_call: TRBV6-5
cdr3_aa: CASWDRAYQETQYF
cdr3_nt: TGTGCCTCTTGGGACAGGGCTTACCAAGAGACCCAGTACTTC

j_call: TRBJ1-1
d_call: -
clone_size: -
v_call: TRBV6-4
cdr3_aa: CASTIITGGTEAFF
cdr3_nt: TGTGCCAGCACAATCATTACGGGAGGCACTGAAGCTTTCTTT

j_call: TRBJ1-6
d_call: -
clone_size: -
v_call: TRBV7-9
cdr3_aa: CASSFRGAGSPLHF
cdr3_nt: TGTGCCAGCAGCTTTAGGGGGGCCGGATCACCCCTCCACTTT

j_call: TRBJ2-7
d_call: -
clone_size: -
v_call: TRBV6-2/TRBV6-3
cdr3_aa: CASSYSKTPPYEQYF
cdr3_nt: TGTGCCAGCAGTTACTCGAAGACTCCCCCCTACGAGCAGTACTTC

j_call: TRBJ2-7
d_call: TRBD1
clone_size: -
v_call: TRBV7-8
cdr3_aa: CASSFWPQGIGSYEQYF
cdr3_nt: TGTGCCAGCAGCTTCTGGCCACAGGGGATTGGGTCCTACGAGCAGTACTTC

j_call: TRBJ1-2
d_call: TRBD1
clone_size: -
v_call: TRBV7-9
cdr3_aa: CASSQVWTGKNYGYTF
cdr3_nt: TGCGCCAGCAGCCAAGTGTGGACAGGGAAAAACTATGGCTACACCTTC

j_call: TRBJ2-5
d_call: -
clone_size: few
v_call: TRBV7-9
cdr3_aa: CASSVTSGETQYF
cdr3_nt: TGTGCCAGCAGCGTAACTAGTGGCGAGACCCAGTACTTC

j_call: TRBJ1-6
d_call: TRBD1
clone_size: -
v_call: TRBV20-1
cdr3_aa: CSARDLRQGALRGNSPLHF
cdr3_nt: TGCAGTGCTAGAGATTTGCGACAGGGAGCGCTACGAGGAAATTCACCCCTCCACTTT

j_call: TRBJ1-1
d_call: TRBD1
clone_size: -
v_call: TRBV20-1
cdr3_aa: CSAGDSTGWDTEAFF
cdr3_nt: TGCAGTGCTGGAGATTCGACAGGGTGGGACACTGAAGCTTTCTTT

j_call: TRBJ2-7
d_call: -
clone_size: -
v_call: TRBV7-6
cdr3_aa: CASSFQGPPYEQYF
cdr3_nt: TGTGCCAGCAGCTTTCAGGGACCACCCTACGAGCAGTACTTC

j_call: TRBJ1-2
d_call: -
clone_size: few
v_call: TRBV10-3
cdr3_aa: CAISEFGGYTF
cdr3_nt: TGTGCCATCAGTGAGTTTGGAGGCTACACCTTC

j_call: TRBJ2-7
d_call: -
clone_size: once
v_call: TRBV2
cdr3_aa: CASTGQRALEQYF
cdr3_nt: TGTGCCAGCACCGGACAGAGGGCGCTTGAGCAGTACTTC

j_call: TRBJ1-2
d_call: -
clone_size: few
v_call: TRBV7-9
cdr3_aa: CASTDGHPLYGYTF
cdr3_nt: TGTGCCAGCACGGACGGACACCCCCTCTATGGCTACACCTTC

j_call: TRBJ1-2
d_call: -
clone_size: -
v_call: TRBV2
cdr3_aa: CASSEWAAVGGYTF
cdr3_nt: TGTGCCAGCAGTGAATGGGCAGCCGTGGGTGGCTACACCTTC

j_call: TRBJ1-2
d_call: -
clone_size: once
v_call: TRBV24-1
cdr3_aa: CATSEPSGIDYGYTF
cdr3_nt: TGTGCCACCAGTGAACCCAGCGGGATAGACTATGGCTACACCTTC

j_call: TRBJ2-7
d_call: -
clone_size: -
v_call: TRBV7-2
cdr3_aa: CASSRDRDVYEQYF
cdr3_nt: TGTGCCAGCAGCCGAGACCGGGACGTCTACGAGCAGTACTTC

j_call: TRBJ2-2
d_call: TRBD2
clone_size: -
v_call: TRBV9
cdr3_aa: CASSGKREFSTGELFF
cdr3_nt: TGTGCCAGCAGCGGGAAGCGGGAGTTCAGCACCGGGGAGCTGTTTTTT

j_call: TRBJ1-1
d_call: -
clone_size: -
v_call: TRBV7-8
cdr3_aa: CASSAGTSVQFF
cdr3_nt: TGTGCCAGCAGCGCGGGGACTAGCGTCCAATTCTTC

j_call: TRBJ1-1
d_call: TRBD1
clone_size: -
v_call: TRBV19
cdr3_aa: CASSPRDRVGDEAFF
cdr3_nt: TGTGCCAGTAGTCCCCGGGACAGGGTTGGTGATGAAGCTTTCTTT

j_call: TRBJ1-1
d_call: TRBD1
clone_size: -
v_call: TRBV6-6
cdr3_aa: CASSQVGDRAFF
cdr3_nt: TGTGCCAGCAGTCAGGTAGGGGACAGAGCTTTCTTT

j_call: TRBJ1-2
d_call: -
clone_size: few
v_call: TRBV10-3
cdr3_aa: CAITEEPRDYFGGYTF
cdr3_nt: TGTGCCATCACCGAAGAGCCCCGGGATTACTTCGGAGGCTACACCTTC

j_call: TRBJ1-1
d_call: TRBD1
clone_size: many
v_call: TRBV29-1
cdr3_aa: CSGNGGQGDTEAFF
cdr3_nt: TGCAGCGGGAATGGGGGACAGGGAGACACTGAAGCTTTCTTT

j_call: TRBJ2-5
d_call: -
clone_size: -
v_call: TRBV7-8
cdr3_aa: CASSPPGAPETQYF
cdr3_nt: TGTGCCAGCAGCCCTCCCGGGGCGCCGGAGACCCAGTACTTC

j_call: TRBJ2-7
d_call: -
clone_size: many
v_call: TRBV25-1
cdr3_aa: CASSRISDSYEQYF
cdr3_nt: TGTGCCAGCAGTAGAATCTCAGACAGCTACGAGCAGTACTTC

j_call: TRBJ1-2
d_call: -
clone_size: few
v_call: TRBV20-1
cdr3_aa: CSARGGGDGYTF
cdr3_nt: TGCAGTGCTAGAGGTGGGGGGGATGGCTACACCTTC

j_call: TRBJ1-5
d_call: TRBD1
clone_size: many
v_call: TRBV5-1
cdr3_aa: CASSLGTGGNQPQHF
cdr3_nt: TGTGCCAGCAGCCTTGGGACAGGGGGGAATCAGCCCCAGCATTTT

j_call: TRBJ1-2
d_call: -
clone_size: many
v_call: TRBV6-5
cdr3_aa: CASGGYTF
cdr3_nt: TGTGCCAGCGGTGGCTACACCTTC

j_call: TRBJ2-7
d_call: TRBD1
clone_size: -
v_call: TRBV7-2
cdr3_aa: CASRNWDRDSYEQYF
cdr3_nt: TGTGCCAGCCGCAACTGGGACAGGGATTCCTACGAGCAGTACTTC

j_call: TRBJ1-2
d_call: -
clone_size: once
v_call: TRBV14
cdr3_aa: CASSPLVAGYGYTF
cdr3_nt: TGTGCCAGCAGCCCTTTGGTGGCCGGCTATGGCTACACCTTC

j_call: TRBJ2-3
d_call: -
clone_size: few
v_call: TRBV7-3
cdr3_aa: CASSTTSTDTQYF
cdr3_nt: TGTGCCAGCAGCACCACTAGCACAGATACGCAGTATTTT

j_call: TRBJ2-7
d_call: -
clone_size: -
v_call: TRBV12-3/TRBV12-4
cdr3_aa: CASSLTGHEQYF
cdr3_nt: TGTGCCAGCAGTTTAACGGGCCACGAGCAGTACTTC

j_call: TRBJ2-7
d_call: -
clone_size: few
v_call: TRBV6-1
cdr3_aa: CATSPGPYEQYF
cdr3_nt: TGTGCCACCTCCCCTGGCCCCTACGAGCAGTACTTC

j_call: TRBJ2-7
d_call: -
clone_size: -
v_call: TRBV29-1
cdr3_aa: CSVSIGGVDEQYF
cdr3_nt: TGCAGCGTCTCAATCGGCGGGGTCGACGAGCAGTACTTC

j_call: TRBJ1-5
d_call: TRBD1
clone_size: few
v_call: TRBV2
cdr3_aa: CASSSGTGGIQPQHF
cdr3_nt: TGTGCCAGCAGTTCCGGGACAGGGGGCATTCAGCCCCAGCATTTT

j_call: TRBJ1-5
d_call: TRBD1
clone_size: few
v_call: TRBV6-5
cdr3_aa: CASSTGQGNQPQHF
cdr3_nt: TGTGCCAGCAGTACCGGACAGGGCAATCAGCCCCAGCATTTT

j_call: TRBJ1-5
d_call: -
clone_size: -
v_call: TRBV27
cdr3_aa: CASSQGDRKNQPQHF
cdr3_nt: TGTGCCAGCAGCCAAGGTGACAGAAAGAATCAGCCCCAGCATTTT

j_call: TRBJ2-5
d_call: -
clone_size: -
v_call: TRBV7-3
cdr3_aa: CASVSRAWLKTYQETQYF
cdr3_nt: TGTGCCAGCGTGTCCAGGGCTTGGCTCAAAACCTACCAAGAGACCCAGTACTTC

j_call: TRBJ2-2
d_call: TRBD2
clone_size: -
v_call: TRBV10-3
cdr3_aa: CAISDRLGLAGHTGELFF
cdr3_nt: TGTGCCATCAGTGACCGGTTGGGCCTAGCGGGACACACCGGGGAGCTGTTTTTT

j_call: TRBJ1-1
d_call: -
clone_size: many
v_call: TRBV10-3
cdr3_aa: CATGTGDMNTEAFF
cdr3_nt: TGTGCCACGGGAACCGGTGACATGAACACTGAAGCTTTCTTT

j_call: TRBJ1-2
d_call: -
clone_size: many
v_call: TRBV20-1
cdr3_aa: CSAKHLNYGYTF
cdr3_nt: TGCAGTGCCAAACACCTTAACTATGGCTACACCTTC

j_call: TRBJ1-2
d_call: -
clone_size: few
v_call: TRBV29-1
cdr3_aa: CSVGTGTDLYGYTF
cdr3_nt: TGCAGCGTAGGGACCGGGACGGACCTCTATGGCTACACCTTC